Listed below are T cell receptor beta chains from one sample, sequenced in a study of T cells after yellow fever vaccination. One entry per CDR3 protein, called by TCRdb with MiXCR from the 5' RACE reads. The sample includes about 300,000 distinct CDR3 sequences, 6.8% of them seen just once. The source material was PBMCs, sampled roughly 45 days after the first yellow fever vaccination. These receptors all stem from a man aged 18 to 30 who received the YFV17D yellow fever vaccine. Both conserved end residues are part of each CDR3. A D gene is named only where the DNA matches it firmly. Size values are once, few and many counts, or a class for expanded clones, and some rows have none.

V: TRBV28
size: many
J: TRBJ1-4
D: -
length: 14
CDR3: CASSYLGVDEKLFF
DNA: TGTGCCAGCAGTTACCTAGGGGTCGATGAAAAACTGTTTTTT

V: TRBV4-3
size: -
J: TRBJ2-5
D: TRBD1
length: 16
CDR3: CASSQGRLQGVETQYF
DNA: TGCGCCAGCAGCCAAGGACGACTACAGGGGGTGGAGACCCAGTACTTC

V: TRBV5-1
size: few
J: TRBJ2-1
D: -
length: 11
CDR3: CASTDLDEQFF
DNA: TGCGCCAGCACAGACTTGGATGAGCAGTTCTTC

V: TRBV5-5
size: -
J: TRBJ1-1
D: -
length: 17
CDR3: CASSSGRLGAVNTEAFF
DNA: TGTGCCAGCAGCTCAGGTCGGTTAGGGGCGGTGAACACTGAAGCTTTCTTT

V: TRBV11-2
size: -
J: TRBJ2-1
D: TRBD2
length: 16
CDR3: CASSLGPGGGINEQFF
DNA: TGTGCCAGCAGCTTAGGCCCCGGGGGGGGGATCAATGAGCAGTTCTTC

V: TRBV5-1
size: few
J: TRBJ2-5
D: TRBD1
length: 14
CDR3: CASSRAQGKETQYF
DNA: TGCGCCAGCAGCCGGGCACAGGGGAAAGAGACCCAGTACTTC

V: TRBV6-1
size: many
J: TRBJ2-1
D: -
length: 15
CDR3: CASSGGVGPYNEQFF
DNA: TGTGCCAGCAGTGGAGGCGTGGGACCCTACAATGAGCAGTTCTTC

V: TRBV7-9
size: many
J: TRBJ2-5
D: -
length: 14
CDR3: CASTSVKGKETQYF
DNA: TGTGCCAGCACGTCGGTTAAGGGTAAAGAGACCCAGTACTTC

V: TRBV7-2
size: many
J: TRBJ2-2
D: -
length: 17
CDR3: CASNSGARSLNTGELFF
DNA: TGTGCCAGCAACTCCGGGGCCAGGTCGTTGAACACCGGGGAGCTGTTTTTT

V: TRBV7-2
size: many
J: TRBJ1-2
D: -
length: 13
CDR3: CASSSRQHYGYTF
DNA: TGTGCCAGCAGCTCCCGACAGCACTATGGCTACACCTTC